Sequencing of this TCR beta chain was carried out in a study of cytomegalovirus exposure and HLA in healthy donors. Across the study: Early release data held around 80 million unique TCRs from HLA-typed donors.

Notes on this clone: Its target is not known.

The V gene's germline CDR1 is SNHLY and CDR2 FYNNEI. CDR3 length: 14 amino acids. V dropped 1 base and J dropped 2 bases, with 8 bases sitting between them. These donors, healthy bone marrow donors, were studied. With 60 Vbeta and 13 Jbeta primers, the PCR was carried out. The data were produced by immunoSEQ multiplex PCR, yet TCRdb's version contains in-frame clones alone and is incomplete. Here the sample spans a few hundred thousand clones, around 90% being singletons. Overall study findings and caveats: In a later analysis, HLA-associated TCR beta chains were more clonally expanded than equally common others. By HLA locus, TCR association rates varied in a later analysis, with DRB1 showing the most and HLA-C the fewest.

The sequence derives from a woman younger than 30 in good health and CMV-seronegative. Material: PBMCs. V and J are TRBV2 and TRBJ1-1, with D possibly being TRBD1 (5 bases). CDR3 sequence reads: CASSEGQINTEAFF. In DNA form, the CDR3 reads TGTGCCAGCAGTGAAGGACAGATCAACACTGAAGCTTTCTTT.